This TCR beta chain was recovered during a study of cytomegalovirus exposure and HLA in healthy donors. Separate from the roughly 670-subject first cohort, the roughly 120-subject validation cohort was the one that the donors belonged to. Notes on the study in general: It was reported that the classifier diagnosed cytomegalovirus status with high specificity and sensitivity in both the original and validation cohorts. Clusters of TCRs from the first cohort tended to co-occur in the 110 or so validation repertoires (as a later analysis found). TCR beta chains numbering more than 150 were designated cytomegalovirus-associated.

On this clone: What it recognizes is unknown.

The assay was immunoSEQ multiplex PCR, and TCRdb's table has in-frame clones only and misses some. Of 100,000 to 150,000 clones listed, just under 95% are singletons. Germline CDR1 LNHNV, CDR2 YYDKDF (reference sequence). CDR3 length: 16 amino acids. Between the trimmed V and J ends, which lost 0 bases and 1 base, there was a span of 11 bases. The J gene is TRBJ2-3, the V gene TRBV15; D is possibly TRBD1 (5 bases). This clonotype was sampled from a woman between 18 and 29 years old in good health and CMV-seronegative. Sequenced material: PBMCs. The CDR3 reads CATSRDPGYGTDTQYF. CDR3 DNA sequence: TGTGCCACCAGCAGAGATCCAGGGTACGGCACAGATACGCAGTATTTT.